These 5 T cell receptor beta chains were all obtained from the same sample, sequenced in a study of siplizumab effects on memory and regulatory T cells. Repertoires were generated with immunoSEQ multiplex PCR, while TCRdb's copy carries only in-frame clones and drops some. The data hold over 80,000 clones, with roughly 94% observed a single time. The source material was non-Treg CD4+ T cells sorted from blood. The receptor set was obtained from a human donor in good health.

As for this clone: The sample holds other DNA sequences that translate to the same CDR3. CDR3 amino acids: CATSRDRDIQYF. The CDR3 nucleotides read TGTGCCACCAGCAGGGACAGGGACATTCAGTACTTC. The chain has TRBV15 and TRBJ2-4, with TRBD1 matching 8 bases. There are 12 residues in the CDR3. Germline-derived CDR1 and CDR2 are LNHNV and YYDKDF (reference sequence). J lost 8 bases, V lost 3 bases, and 0 bases had no gene match.

This chain uses TRBV5-4 with TRBJ2-5, with a weak D call TRBD1 (5 bases). Germline values: CDR1 SGHNT, CDR2 YYREEE (reference sequence). The CDR3 extends over 14 amino acids. Deletions cut 2 bases from V and 3 bases from J, with 11 bases between. The chain's CDR3 is CASSFWQGKETQYF. The CDR3 region has the DNA TGTGCCAGCAGCTTCTGGCAGGGAAAAGAGACCCAGTACTTC. Full variable domain (remainder filled in from reference TRBV5-4 and TRBJ2-5): ETGVTQSPTHLIKTRGQQVTLRCSSQSGHNTVSWYQQALGQGPQFIFQYYREEENGRGNFPPRFSGLQFPNYSSELNVNALELDDSALYLCASSFWQGKETQYFGPGTRLLVL.

The chain employs TRBV28 and TRBJ2-1; TRBD2 matches at 9 bases. This CDR3 has 15 amino acids. Germline V gives CDR1 MDHEN, CDR2 SYDVKM. V was clipped by 4 bases and J by 7 bases; unmatched bases: 8. The CDR3: CASSSLAGMGNEQFF. As DNA, the CDR3 is TGTGCCAGCAGTTCACTAGCGGGTATGGGGAATGAGCAGTTCTTC.

The chain links TRBV19 to TRBJ2-7; D not certain. The CDR3 has 14 amino acids. V was cut by 4 bases and J by 3 bases, with 13 bases left in between. Germline V CDR1 and CDR2: LNHDA, SQIVND (reference sequence). The CDR3 DNA reads TGTGCCAGTAGTAAACAACTAACCAGCTACGAGCAGTACTTC. This sequence encodes CASSKQLTSYEQYF.

The chain uses TRBV5-1 and TRBJ1-2; 7 bases line up with TRBD1. Germline CDR1 is SGHRS and CDR2 is YFSETQ. The J segment lost 5 bases and the V segment lost 3 bases, leaving 13 bases of the junction unmatched. There are 16 residues in the CDR3. The CDR3 reads CASSSIPTGTTYGYTF. The CDR3 region has the DNA TGCGCCAGCAGCTCCATACCGACAGGGACCACTTATGGCTACACCTTC.